The source of this TCR beta chain is a study of OX40 agonist ivuxolimab in advanced cancers. Study-wide background: At 0.01 to 10 mg/kg, ivuxolimab was administered intravenously to patients every 2 weeks.

Patients were ineligible given autoimmune disease history or systemic immunosuppression. The method was immunoSEQ multiplex PCR; TCRdb's version includes in-frame clones alone and lacks a portion of them. The top ten clones hold about 0.33% of a sample with 55,000 to 85,000 clones, about 90% of them seen once. In germline, CDR1 is LGHNT, CDR2 FRNRAP. V lost 1 base and J lost 7, with 10 bases in between. The CDR3 extends over 14 amino acids. Study observations and caveats: Which antigen the expanded peripheral T cells recognized is unknown.

This clone has only one observation. Its cognate antigen is unknown. The TCR sequence derives from an adult with an advanced solid tumor such as melanoma, head and neck, liver or kidney cancer. The source was CD4+ or CD8+ T cells sorted from blood, collected in a trial of the OX40 agonist ivuxolimab. The rearrangement uses TRBV12-5 and TRBJ1-4; D perhaps matches TRBD1 (6 bases). CDR3 region: CASGLGTVSEKLFF. The CDR3 DNA reads as TGTGCTAGTGGTTTGGGGACAGTTAGTGAAAAACTGTTTTTT.